This TCR beta chain was recovered during a study of blood T cell repertoires in COVID-19. Study-wide context: Acute and convalescent COVID-19 specimens originated in the United States, Italy and Spain. T cells, B-cell-depleted T cells, or PBMCs supplied cDNA or gDNA.

The germline CDR1 and CDR2 sequences are SGHAT and FQNNGV. The CDR3 runs 15 residues. V was trimmed by 2 bases and J by 2 bases, leaving 13 bases between them. As handled by the study authors: Amplified reference gene primers provided the basis for estimating nucleated cell counts. Assay: immunoSEQ multiplex PCR; the TCRdb copy retains only in-frame clones and omits some. The V and J calls and clone size were taken over from that table, and D and trimming were inferred from the DNA. The data show under 550,000 clones, with around 90% seen just once and about 0.91% held by the top ten. This receptor was taken from a man younger than 35 with COVID-19, enrolled during active disease. This sequence joins TRBV11-2 and TRBJ2-7, with D possibly being TRBD1 (6 bases). Sequenced: peripheral blood. For the CDR3, the DNA is TGTGCCAGCAGCTTAAGTACAGGGCGAACCTACGAGCAGTACTTC. Translation gives CASSLSTGRTYEQYF.